This T cell receptor (beta chain) appears in the sequencing data of a study of T cells in Graves' hyperthyroidism and ophthalmopathy. General study points: Researchers found most expanded thyroid clonotypes above 0.001 in blood as well.

Regions amplified from RNA transcripts were the TCR beta CDR3 regions. Initially, a first-round RT-PCR of the TCR CDR3 employed the HTBI primer set. TCRdb processed the multiplex PCR reads anew with MiXCR; each CDR3 protein has one entry. In the table there are more than 100,000 distinct CDR3 sequences, around 50% of which are singletons. This clonotype was counted ten times or more. Its specificity is not known. This CDR3 is 14 amino acids long. Looked up from germline, CDR1 is SGDLS and CDR2 is YYNGEE. Trimming shortened V by 4 bases and J by 3 bases, and 12 bases separated the two germline ends. This receptor was obtained from a man aged 40-49 years with Graves' hyperthyroidism. The rearrangement joins TRBV9 to TRBJ2-3, with D maybe TRBD1 (6 bases). The sample was blood. The CDR3, as DNA: TGTGCCAGCAGCCCCGGGACACATACAGATACGCAGTATTTT. This encodes CASSPGTHTDTQYF.